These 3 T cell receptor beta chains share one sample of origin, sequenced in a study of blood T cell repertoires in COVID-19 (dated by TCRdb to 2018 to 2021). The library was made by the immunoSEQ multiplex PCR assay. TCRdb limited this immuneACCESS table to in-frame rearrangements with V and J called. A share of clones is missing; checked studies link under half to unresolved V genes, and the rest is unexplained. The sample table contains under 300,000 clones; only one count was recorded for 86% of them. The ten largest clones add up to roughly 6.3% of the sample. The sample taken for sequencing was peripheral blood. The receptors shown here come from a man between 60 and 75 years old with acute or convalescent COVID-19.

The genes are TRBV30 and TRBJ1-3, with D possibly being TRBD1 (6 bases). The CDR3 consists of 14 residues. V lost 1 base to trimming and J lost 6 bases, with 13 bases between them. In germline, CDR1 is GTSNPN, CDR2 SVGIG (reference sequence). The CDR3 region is CAWSEGTLTNTIYF. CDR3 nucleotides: TGTGCCTGGAGTGAGGGGACACTGACAAACACCATATATTTT.

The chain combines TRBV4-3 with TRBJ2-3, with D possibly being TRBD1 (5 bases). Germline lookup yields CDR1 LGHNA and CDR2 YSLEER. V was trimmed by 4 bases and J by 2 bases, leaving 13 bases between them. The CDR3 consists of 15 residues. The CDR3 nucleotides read TGCGCCAGCAGCCCTCAAGGGGATTACACAGATACGCAGTATTTT. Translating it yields CASSPQGDYTDTQYF.

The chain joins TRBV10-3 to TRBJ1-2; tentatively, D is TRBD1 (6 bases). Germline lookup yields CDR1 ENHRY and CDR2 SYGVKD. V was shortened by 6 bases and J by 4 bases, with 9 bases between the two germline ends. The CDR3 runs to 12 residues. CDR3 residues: CAISLDSYGYTF. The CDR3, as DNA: TGTGCCATCAGCCTGGACAGCTATGGCTACACCTTC.